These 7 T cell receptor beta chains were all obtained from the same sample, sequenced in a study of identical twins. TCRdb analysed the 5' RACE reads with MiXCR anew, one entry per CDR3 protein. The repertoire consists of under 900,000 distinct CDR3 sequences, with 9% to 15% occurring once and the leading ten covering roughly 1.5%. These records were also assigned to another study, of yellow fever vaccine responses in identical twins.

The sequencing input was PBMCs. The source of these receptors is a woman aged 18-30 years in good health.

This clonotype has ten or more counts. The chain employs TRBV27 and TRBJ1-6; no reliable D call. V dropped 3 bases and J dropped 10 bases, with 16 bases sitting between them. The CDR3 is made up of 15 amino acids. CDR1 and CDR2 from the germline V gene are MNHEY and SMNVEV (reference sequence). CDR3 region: CASSFQQSAQSPLHF. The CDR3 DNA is TGTGCCAGCAGTTTTCAGCAATCTGCCCAATCACCCCTCCACTTT.

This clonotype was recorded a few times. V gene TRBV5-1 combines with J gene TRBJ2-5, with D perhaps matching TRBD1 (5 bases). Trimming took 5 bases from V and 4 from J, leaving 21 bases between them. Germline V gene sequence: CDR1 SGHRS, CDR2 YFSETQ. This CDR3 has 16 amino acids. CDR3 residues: CASSWGPGYRPETQYF. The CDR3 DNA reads TGCGCCAGCAGTTGGGGCCCAGGCTACCGTCCAGAGACCCAGTACTTC.

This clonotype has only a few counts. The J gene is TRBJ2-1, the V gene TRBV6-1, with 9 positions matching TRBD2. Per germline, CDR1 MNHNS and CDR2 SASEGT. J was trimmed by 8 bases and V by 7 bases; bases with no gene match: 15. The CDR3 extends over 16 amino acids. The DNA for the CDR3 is TGTGCCAGCAACCACCGACTAGCGGAATTCCGGTATGAGCAGTTCTTC. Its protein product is CASNHRLAEFRYEQFF.

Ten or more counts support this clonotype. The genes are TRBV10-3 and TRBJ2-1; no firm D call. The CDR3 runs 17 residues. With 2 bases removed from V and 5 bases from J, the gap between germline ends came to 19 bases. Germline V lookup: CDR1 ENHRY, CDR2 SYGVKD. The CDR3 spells CAISERKTELDHNEQFF. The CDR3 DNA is TGTGCCATCAGTGAGAGGAAGACGGAGCTCGACCACAATGAGCAGTTCTTC.

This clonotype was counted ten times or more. Here the CDR3 reads CASSTDRSSYNEQFF. CDR3 sequence (DNA): TGTGCCAGCAGCACAGACAGGAGCTCCTACAATGAGCAGTTCTTC. The J gene is TRBJ2-1, the V gene TRBV5-8; TRBD1 might be the D (6 bases). The CDR3 contains 15 residues. The V gene lost 4 bases and the J gene lost 0 bases, with 11 bases spanning the gap. Germline values: CDR1 SGHTS, CDR2 YDEGEE.

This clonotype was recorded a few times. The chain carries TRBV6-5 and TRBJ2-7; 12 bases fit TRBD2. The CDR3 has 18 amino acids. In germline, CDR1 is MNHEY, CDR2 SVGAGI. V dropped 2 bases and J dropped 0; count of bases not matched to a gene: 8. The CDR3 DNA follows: TGTGCCAGCAGTTACATGGGACTAGCGGGTGGTCTCTCCTACGAGCAGTACTTC. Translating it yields CASSYMGLAGGLSYEQYF.

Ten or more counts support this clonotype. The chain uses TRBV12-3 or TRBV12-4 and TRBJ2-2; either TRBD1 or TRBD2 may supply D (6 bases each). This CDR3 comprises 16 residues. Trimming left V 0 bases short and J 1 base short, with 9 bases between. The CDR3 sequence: CASSLAGGLNTGELFF. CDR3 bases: TGTGCCAGCAGTTTAGCAGGGGGACTGAACACCGGGGAGCTGTTTTTT.